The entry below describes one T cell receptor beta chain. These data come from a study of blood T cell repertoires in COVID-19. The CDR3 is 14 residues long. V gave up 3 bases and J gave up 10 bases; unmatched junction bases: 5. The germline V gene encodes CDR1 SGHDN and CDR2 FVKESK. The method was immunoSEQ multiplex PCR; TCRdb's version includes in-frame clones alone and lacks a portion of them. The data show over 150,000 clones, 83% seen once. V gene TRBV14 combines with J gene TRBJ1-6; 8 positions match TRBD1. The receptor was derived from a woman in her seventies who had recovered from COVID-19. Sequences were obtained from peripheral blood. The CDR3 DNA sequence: TGTGCCAGCAGCCAGGGACAGGCTCTCTCACCCCTCCACTTT. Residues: CASSQGQALSPLHF. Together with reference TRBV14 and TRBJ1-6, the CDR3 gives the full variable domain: EAGVTQFPSHSVIEKGQTVTLRCDPISGHDNLYWYRRVMGKEIKFLLHFVKESKQDESGMPNNRFLAERTGGTYSTLKVQPAELEDSGVYFCASSQGQALSPLHFGNGTRLTVT.